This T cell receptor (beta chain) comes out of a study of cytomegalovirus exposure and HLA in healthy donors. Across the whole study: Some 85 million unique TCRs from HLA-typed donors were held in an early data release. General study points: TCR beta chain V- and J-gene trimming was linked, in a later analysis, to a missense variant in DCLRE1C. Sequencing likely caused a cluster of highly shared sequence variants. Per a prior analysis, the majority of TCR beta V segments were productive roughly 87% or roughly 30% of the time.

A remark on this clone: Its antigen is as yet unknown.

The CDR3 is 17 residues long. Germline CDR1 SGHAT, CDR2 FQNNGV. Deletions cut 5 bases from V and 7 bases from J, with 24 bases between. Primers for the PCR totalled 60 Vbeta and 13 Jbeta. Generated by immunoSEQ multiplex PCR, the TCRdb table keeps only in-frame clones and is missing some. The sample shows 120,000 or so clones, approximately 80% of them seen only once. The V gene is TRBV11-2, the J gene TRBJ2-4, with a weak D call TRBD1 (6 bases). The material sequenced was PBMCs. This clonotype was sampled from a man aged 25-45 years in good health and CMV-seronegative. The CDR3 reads CASSQSGGRGRGNIQYF. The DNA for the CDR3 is TGTGCCAGCAGCCAATCTGGGGGCAGGGGAAGGGGTAACATTCAGTACTTC.